Each of the 25 T cell receptor beta chains below was sequenced from the same sample in a study of identical twins. TCRdb fed the 5' RACE reads into MiXCR, producing one record per CDR3 protein. The table shows 300,000 to 400,000 distinct CDR3 sequences, with about 12% occurring only once. This same sample was also taken into another study, of yellow fever vaccine responses in identical twins.

The sequenced sample consisted of CD8+ T cells sorted from blood. The receptors stem from a woman under 30 in good health.

This rearrangement joins TRBV29-1 to TRBJ2-5; tentative D call: TRBD2 (6 bases). Germline values: CDR1 SQVTM, CDR2 ANQGSEA. There are 12 residues in the CDR3. V was clipped by 4 bases and J by 4 bases, with 10 bases between them. The CDR3 loop reads CSVGKAGETQYF. In nucleotides, the CDR3 is TGCAGCGTTGGAAAAGCGGGAGAGACCCAGTACTTC.

This clonotype was recorded a few times. This chain connects TRBV6-1 to TRBJ1-1; D possibly corresponds to TRBD1 (6 bases). Per germline, CDR1 MNHNS and CDR2 SASEGT. This CDR3 region has 15 residues. Trimming pared 6 bases from V and 0 bases from J, leaving 14 bases between. The CDR3 DNA is TGTGCCAGCAGCCCATGGGACACTATGAACACTGAAGCTTTCTTT. Translating gives CASSPWDTMNTEAFF.

This clonotype occurred many times. V usage is TRBV29-1 and J usage is TRBJ1-3; D remains unclear. Per germline, CDR1 SQVTM and CDR2 ANQGSEA. CDR3 size: 14 residues. V lost 3 bases and J lost 0, with 9 bases in between. The CDR3 is CSVDVGNSGNTIYF. The CDR3 DNA reads as TGCAGCGTTGATGTCGGCAACTCTGGAAACACCATATATTTT. The full variable domain, in which reference TRBV29-1 and TRBJ1-3 provide the parts outside the CDR3, is SAVISQKPSRDICQRGTSLTIQCQVDSQVTMMFWYRQQPGQSLTLIATANQGSEATYESGFVIDKFPISRPNLTFSTLTVSNMSPEDSSIYLCSVDVGNSGNTIYFGEGSWLTVV.

This chain uses TRBV20-1 with TRBJ1-6; TRBD1 might be the D (5 bases). Trimming removed 4 bases from V and 10 bases from J, with 8 bases in between. Germline CDR1 is DFQATT and CDR2 is SNEGSKA (reference sequence). The CDR3 runs 11 residues. The DNA for the CDR3 is TGCAGTGCTACCAGGGACTCACCCCTCCACTTT. It translates to CSATRDSPLHF.

This clonotype was observed at least ten times. The genes are TRBV4-1 and TRBJ2-7, with D unclear. V was clipped by 0 bases and J by 3 bases, with 6 bases between them. This CDR3 contains 13 residues. CDR1 and CDR2 from the germline V gene are MGHRA and YSYEKL. CDR3 DNA sequence: TGCGCCAGCAGCCAAGAGTCCGGCTACGAGCAGTACTTC. It translates to CASSQESGYEQYF.

Ten or more counts support this clonotype. This chain connects TRBV4-1 to TRBJ2-7, with TRBD2 identical over 9 bases. CDR3 size: 15 residues. Germline V lookup: CDR1 MGHRA, CDR2 YSYEKL. The V gene end was trimmed by 3 bases and the J gene end by 2 bases; junction bases not matched to a gene: 5. The CDR3 region has the DNA TGCGCCAGCAGCCAGGAGACTAGCGGCCCCTACGAGCAGTACTTC. Protein: CASSQETSGPYEQYF.

The chain combines TRBV7-9 with TRBJ1-3; 12 positions match TRBD1. J gave up 4 bases and V 6 bases, and 4 bases lay outside the gene matches. The CDR3 runs to 15 residues. CDR1 is SEHNR and CDR2 is FQNEAQ in the germline V gene (reference sequence). The CDR3 loop reads CASSSGQGAGNTIYF. DNA for the CDR3: TGTGCCAGCAGTTCGGGACAGGGGGCAGGAAACACCATATATTTT.

In this sample, this clonotype turned up a few times. This sequence joins TRBV20-1 and TRBJ2-1; TRBD2 aligns across 10 bases. Germline CDR1 is DFQATT and CDR2 is SNEGSKA (reference sequence). Trimming removed 1 base from V and 4 bases from J; junction bases left unmatched: 1. The CDR3 contains 14 residues. Written as DNA, the CDR3 is TGCAGTGCTAGAGCTAGCGGGAGTTACAATGAGCAGTTCTTC. This encodes CSARASGSYNEQFF.

This clonotype was detected ten times or more. The chain carries TRBV5-1 and TRBJ1-1; D gene uncertain. From germline, CDR1 is SGHRS and CDR2 YFSETQ. The CDR3 loop spans 14 amino acids. With 4 bases removed from V and 6 bases from J, the gap between germline ends came to 16 bases. The CDR3 DNA sequence: TGCGCCAGCAGCGGTCGACCGTTAGAGGCTGAAGCTTTCTTT. Translating gives CASSGRPLEAEAFF.

This clonotype was observed a few times. The rearrangement uses TRBV7-9 and TRBJ2-4; 7 bases are a match to TRBD2. Germline V CDR1 and CDR2: SEHNR, FQNEAQ (reference sequence). The V segment lost 4 bases and the J segment 5 bases; nucleotides outside the gene matches: 14. This CDR3 region has 17 residues. DNA for the CDR3: TGTGCCAGCAGCTCCCCCGGCGGGGGACCTAGTCAAAACATTCAGTACTTC. It is translated as CASSSPGGGPSQNIQYF.

The table lists this clonotype with a few counts. The genes are TRBV5-1 and TRBJ2-7; D perhaps matches TRBD1 (5 bases). Germline CDR1 reads SGHRS; CDR2 reads YFSETQ. This CDR3 is built from 16 residues. V lost 1 base and J lost 4, with 18 bases in between. The CDR3 DNA follows: TGCGCCAGCAGCTTGAGGGTAGCAGGGCAGGAGTACGAGCAGTACGTC. This encodes CASSLRVAGQEYEQYV.

The genes are TRBV4-1 and TRBJ2-1, with unresolved D. Germline CDR1 reads MGHRA; CDR2 reads YSYEKL. The CDR3 runs 13 residues. V was shortened by 1 base and J by 4 bases, with 5 bases between the two germline ends. The CDR3 spells CASSQVMYNEQFF. CDR3 coding DNA: TGCGCCAGCAGCCAAGTAATGTACAATGAGCAGTTCTTC.

Only a few counts were recorded for this clonotype. The gene calls are TRBV7-8 and TRBJ1-4, with no clear D. V gave up 7 bases and J gave up 7 bases, with 16 bases separating them. The germline V gene encodes CDR1 SGHVS and CDR2 FQNEAQ. The CDR3 is 14 residues long. The CDR3 DNA follows: TGTGCCAGCACTCTGGGGTATCCTAGTGAAAAACTGTTTTTT. It specifies CASTLGYPSEKLFF.

This chain uses TRBV7-8 with TRBJ2-5; 11 bases map to TRBD2. The trim removed 4 bases at V and 5 bases at J, leaving 9 bases unmatched. The germline V gene has CDR1 SGHVS and CDR2 FQNEAQ. This CDR3 is built from 16 residues. Written as DNA, the CDR3 is TGTGCCAGCAGCTCCTTAGCGGGAGGGTCGGTTGAGACCCAGTACTTC. It encodes CASSSLAGGSVETQYF.

This clonotype was observed once. V gene TRBV11-3 combines with J gene TRBJ2-5, with 7 bases lining up with TRBD2. Germline loops: CDR1 SGHNT, CDR2 YENEEA. V shed 5 bases and J 5 bases; nucleotides not matched to a gene: 11. The CDR3 has 15 amino acids. CDR3 amino acids: CASSTRDYPPETQYF. The CDR3 region has the DNA TGTGCCAGCAGCACCCGGGACTACCCGCCCGAGACCCAGTACTTC.

This clonotype was observed a few times. CDR3 loop: CASRLTSGSTDTQYF. CDR3 DNA: TGTGCCAGCAGACTGACTAGCGGGAGTACAGATACGCAGTATTTT. The chain links TRBV7-8 to TRBJ2-3; 12 positions agree with TRBD2. After removal of 6 bases from V and 3 bases from J, the junction contained 4 bases not matched to a gene. The CDR3 loop spans 15 amino acids. Germline lookup yields CDR1 SGHVS and CDR2 FQNEAQ. Filled out from reference TRBV7-8 and TRBJ2-3, the complete variable domain reads GAGVSQSPRYKVAKRGQDVALRCDPISGHVSLFWYQQALGQGPEFLTYFQNEAQLDKSGLPSDRFFAERPEGSVSTLKIQRTQQEDSAVYLCASRLTSGSTDTQYFGPGTRLTVL.

This clonotype was observed many times. This chain connects TRBV12-3 or TRBV12-4 to TRBJ2-5; no definite D call. CDR3 length: 12 amino acids. Trimming removed 5 bases from V and 5 bases from J, with 9 bases in between. This CDR3 reads CASSNNSETQYF. CDR3 in DNA: TGTGCCAGCAGTAATAACTCGGAGACCCAGTACTTC.

Many counts were recorded for this clonotype. The chain joins TRBV4-1 to TRBJ1-6; 7 bases line up with TRBD1. J was trimmed by 9 bases and V by 5 bases; bases with no gene match: 7. CDR1 and CDR2 from the germline V gene are MGHRA and YSYEKL. The CDR3 contains 14 residues. This CDR3 is CASSGTGESSPLHF. The CDR3 nucleotides read TGCGCCAGCAGCGGTACAGGGGAAAGTTCACCCCTCCACTTT.

J is TRBJ2-1 and V is TRBV29-1; tentatively, D is TRBD2 (6 bases). V gave up 4 bases and J gave up 3 bases, with 13 bases separating them. This CDR3 has 14 amino acids. The germline V gene encodes CDR1 SQVTM and CDR2 ANQGSEA. The CDR3 nucleotides are TGCAGCGTTGGGTCGGCGGGGAGCTACAATGAGCAGTTCTTC. Amino acid sequence: CSVGSAGSYNEQFF.

The chain combines TRBV7-8 with TRBJ2-3; 7 bases are a match to TRBD2. V shed 1 base and J 4 bases; nucleotides not matched to a gene: 5. Germline assignment: CDR1 SGHVS and CDR2 FQNEAQ. The CDR3 spans 15 residues. Here the CDR3 DNA reads TGTGCCAGCAGCTTAGAGACTAGCTATGCAGATACGCAGTATTTT. This encodes CASSLETSYADTQYF.

V gene TRBV20-1 combines with J gene TRBJ2-7; D possibly corresponds to TRBD2 (6 bases). The germline V and J ends were trimmed by 5 bases and 2 bases, with 19 bases remaining between them. CDR3 length: 15 residues. Germline CDR1 is DFQATT and CDR2 is SNEGSKA (reference sequence). The CDR3 loop is CSARGILKPAYEQYF. The CDR3 DNA is TGCAGTGCTCGGGGGATCCTTAAACCTGCCTACGAGCAGTACTTC.

This clonotype was detected only a few times. The chain recombines TRBV6-1 with TRBJ1-1; D is possibly TRBD1 (6 bases). Germline V gene data show CDR1 as MNHNS and CDR2 as SASEGT. The V gene lost 0 bases and the J gene lost 3 bases, with 11 bases spanning the gap. The CDR3 covers 15 residues. CDR3 coding DNA: TGTGCCAGCAGTGAAGCTGGAGGGGGTTACACTGAAGCTTTCTTT. Its protein product is CASSEAGGGYTEAFF.

This clonotype was found a few times. This chain joins TRBV27 and TRBJ2-1; TRBD2 matches at 11 bases. Germline V gene lookup returns CDR1 MNHEY and CDR2 SMNVEV (reference sequence). J lost 5 bases, V lost 8 bases, and 5 bases had no gene match. The CDR3 has 14 amino acids. DNA for the CDR3: TGTGCCAGCGGAATAGCGGGAGGGCACAATGAGCAGTTCTTC. It yields the protein CASGIAGGHNEQFF.

The sample holds a few counts of this clonotype. The V and J genes are TRBV6-2 or TRBV6-3 and TRBJ2-2, with a weak D call TRBD1 (6 bases). The CDR3 has 14 amino acids. Germline V gene lookup returns CDR1 MNHEY and CDR2 SVGEGT. V was cut by 5 bases and J by 4 bases, with 11 bases left in between. This CDR3 reads CASSGRGSTGELFF. CDR3 nucleotide sequence: TGTGCCAGCAGTGGCAGGGGTAGCACCGGGGAGCTGTTTTTT.

The rearrangement links TRBV9 to TRBJ2-1, with 7 bases that match TRBD2. The V and J ends lost 3 bases and 1 base, in that order; junction bases with no gene match: 4. Germline lookup yields CDR1 SGDLS and CDR2 YYNGEE. There are 15 residues in the CDR3. Here the CDR3 DNA reads TGTGCCAGCAGCGACACTAGCGTTTCCTACAATGAGCAGTTCTTC. Translated, it gives CASSDTSVSYNEQFF.